This T cell receptor (beta chain) was retrieved from a study of tissue T cells after allogeneic stem cell transplantation. Comments on this clone: The genes are named according to mouse. The read falls 1 residue short of the CDR3 end, and the missing part is taken from the germline J gene.

Clones were sequenced by immunoSEQ multiplex PCR, and TCRdb holds only the in-frame ones, with some missing. The table shows roughly 2,700 clones, with about 50% occurring only once. Time point given: mouse harvest day 14 after allogeneic transplant. Mouse grafts combined 10^7 T-cell-depleted bone marrow cells with 10^6 splenic CD5+ T cells. The CDR3 runs 11 residues. The junction had 0 bases not matched to a gene; V was cut back by 3 bases and J by 7 bases. CDR1 and CDR2 (germline): MNHDT, YYDKIL. This sequence was found in a female BALB/c mouse given C57BL/6 T cells with graft-versus-host disease after an allogeneic hematopoietic cell transplant. The source material was gut tissue. The rearrangement uses TRBV17 and TRBJ2-7, with 7 bases aligning to TRBD2. The CDR3 bases that were read are TGTGCTAGCAGTAGGGGGGGGGAACAGTAC. This sequence encodes CASSRGGEQY. The whole CDR3 protein reads CASSRGGEQYF. Combining the CDR3 with reference TRBV17 and TRBJ2-7 gives the whole variable domain DTTVKQNPRYKLARVGKPVNLICSQTMNHDTMYWYQKKPNQAPKLLLFYYDKILNREADTFEKFQSSRPNNSFCSLYIGSAGLEYSAMYLCASSRGGEQYFGPGTRLTVL.